These 23 T cell receptor beta chains were all obtained from the same sample, sequenced in a study of cytomegalovirus exposure and HLA in healthy donors. Primers: 60 Vbeta forward and 13 Jbeta reverse. Using immunoSEQ multiplex PCR, the repertoire was profiled, and TCRdb retains in-frame clones only, with some absent. The data contain some 60,000 clones, about 86% of them singletons. The sequencing input was PBMCs. These receptors all stem from a man in his forties in good health and CMV-seronegative.

The chain has TRBV4-3 and TRBJ2-7, with 10 positions matching TRBD1. The CDR3 is 15 amino acids. Germline loops: CDR1 LGHNA, CDR2 YSLEER. Losses at the gene ends were 4 bases for V and 3 bases for J; bases not matched to a gene: 6. The CDR3 loop is CASSRRDRGGYEQYF. In DNA form, the CDR3 reads TGCGCCAGCAGCCGCCGGGACAGGGGAGGCTACGAGCAGTACTTC.

The chain has TRBV11-3 and TRBJ2-5; possible D gene TRBD1, 5 bases. Germline lookup yields CDR1 SGHNT and CDR2 YENEEA. V was trimmed by 5 bases and J by 2 bases, leaving 15 bases between them. The CDR3 is 15 amino acids. Here the CDR3 reads CASSKGPTYQETQYF. CDR3 nucleotides: TGTGCCAGCAGCAAGGGGCCTACCTATCAAGAGACCCAGTACTTC.

V is TRBV13 and J is TRBJ1-2; 8 positions match TRBD1. The CDR3 extends over 14 amino acids. Germline trimming cut 5 bases from V and 4 bases from J; bases unmatched to any gene: 6. Germline V gene sequence: CDR1 PRHDT, CDR2 FYEKMQ (reference sequence). The CDR3 here is CASSTSDRGYGYTF. In DNA form, the CDR3 reads TGTGCCAGCAGCACCTCCGACAGGGGCTATGGCTACACCTTC.

This chain connects TRBV9 to TRBJ2-3; 8 positions match TRBD2. After removal of 2 bases from V and 6 bases from J, the junction contained 5 bases not matched to a gene. The CDR3 spans 14 residues. Germline-derived CDR1 and CDR2 are SGDLS and YYNGEE. DNA for the CDR3: TGTGCCAGCAGCGTCGGGGGGGCAGGGGATACGCAGTATTTT. It yields the protein CASSVGGAGDTQYF.

This chain links TRBV7-6 with TRBJ1-4, with 8 bases that match TRBD1. Trimming took 0 bases from V and 4 from J; bases not matched to a gene: 7. This CDR3 is built from 17 residues. Germline V gene lookup returns CDR1 SGHVS and CDR2 FNYEAQ. This CDR3 is CASSLAPWDRRNEKLFF. The CDR3, as DNA: TGTGCCAGCAGCTTAGCACCCTGGGACAGGCGTAATGAAAAACTGTTTTTT.

The chain is built from TRBV27 and TRBJ1-5; maybe TRBD1 (5 bases). V was clipped by 5 bases and J by 0 bases, with 11 bases between them. The CDR3 consists of 15 residues. Per germline, CDR1 MNHEY and CDR2 SMNVEV (reference sequence). CDR3 region: CASSPQGYSNQPQHF. CDR3 coding DNA: TGTGCCAGCAGTCCTCAGGGATATAGCAATCAGCCCCAGCATTTT.

This chain links TRBV30 with TRBJ1-2; 9 bases are a match to TRBD1. The CDR3 contains 14 residues. Germline V gene data show CDR1 as GTSNPN and CDR2 as SVGIG (reference sequence). Unmatched junction bases numbered 6, after V lost 2 bases and J lost 5 bases. In DNA form, the CDR3 reads TGTGCCTGGAGTACAGGGGGCGTGTGGTATGGCTACACCTTC. Translating gives CAWSTGGVWYGYTF. The entire variable domain, with the rest obtained from reference TRBV30 and TRBJ1-2, is as follows: SQTIHQWPATLVQPVGSPLSLECTVEGTSNPNLYWYRQAAGRGLQLLFYSVGIGQISSEVPQNLSASRPQDRQFILSSKKLLLSDSGFYLCAWSTGGVWYGYTFGSGTRLTVV.

This chain links TRBV27 with TRBJ2-1; weak D call: TRBD2 (6 bases). Germline assignment: CDR1 MNHEY and CDR2 SMNVEV (reference sequence). V lost 2 bases, J lost 8 bases, and 10 bases lay in between. This CDR3 region has 13 residues. This CDR3 is CASSLGGWDEQFF. The CDR3 bases are TGTGCCAGCAGTTTAGGGGGGTGGGATGAGCAGTTCTTC.

The chain is built from TRBV7-2 and TRBJ1-1; tentative D call: TRBD1 (6 bases). This CDR3 spans 13 amino acids. V was clipped by 5 bases and J by 5 bases, with 12 bases between them. Germline assignment: CDR1 SGHTA and CDR2 FQGNSA. The CDR3 DNA follows: TGTGCCAGCAGCCGACCAGGGACAACTGAAGCTTTCTTT. It translates to CASSRPGTTEAFF.

This clone was seen a single time. The chain has TRBV7-8 and TRBJ1-4; the D gene is possibly TRBD1 (5 bases). Germline V gene data show CDR1 as SGHVS and CDR2 as FQNEAQ. Trimming took 3 bases from V and 7 from J, leaving 15 bases between them. The CDR3 loop spans 15 amino acids. In DNA, the CDR3 is TGTGCCAGCAGCTTCCAGGGATTGGTGGGTGAAAAACTGTTTTTT. It translates to CASSFQGLVGEKLFF.

This chain connects TRBV30 to TRBJ2-5, with 8 positions matching TRBD2. With 1 base clipped from V and 5 bases from J, the junction kept 12 bases outside the gene matches. CDR1 and CDR2 (germline): GTSNPN, SVGIG (reference sequence). The CDR3 runs to 16 residues. CDR3 sequence (DNA): TGTGCCTGGAGTGGGGTTAGCGGGGAGAGATACGAGACCCAGTACTTC. This gives the protein CAWSGVSGERYETQYF. Complete variable domain (other parts from reference TRBV30 and TRBJ2-5): SQTIHQWPATLVQPVGSPLSLECTVEGTSNPNLYWYRQAAGRGLQLLFYSVGIGQISSEVPQNLSASRPQDRQFILSSKKLLLSDSGFYLCAWSGVSGERYETQYFGPGTRLLVL.

V usage is TRBV28 and J usage is TRBJ1-6, with 7 bases that match TRBD1. The CDR3 extends over 18 amino acids. Germline V gene sequence: CDR1 MDHEN, CDR2 SYDVKM. J was trimmed by 1 base and V by 4 bases; bases with no gene match: 10. The CDR3 DNA reads TGTGCCAGCAGTTCCCCACAGGGGATTCAGTCCTATAATTCACCCCTCCACTTT. Translating it yields CASSSPQGIQSYNSPLHF.

This rearrangement joins TRBV7-2 to TRBJ2-1; tentatively, D is TRBD1 (6 bases). V gave up 8 bases and J gave up 8 bases, with 22 bases separating them. The CDR3 has 15 amino acids. From germline, CDR1 is SGHTA and CDR2 FQGNSA. The CDR3 reads CASAFRAVRGDEQFF. The DNA of the CDR3 is TGTGCCAGCGCCTTCCGAGCGGTCAGGGGTGATGAGCAGTTCTTC.

This clone counts as medium-sized. The V and J genes are TRBV5-1 and TRBJ2-2, with D tentatively TRBD2 (6 bases). This CDR3 region has 14 residues. V lost 4 bases to trimming and J lost 5 bases, with 12 bases between them. Germline assignment: CDR1 SGHRS and CDR2 YFSETQ. The CDR3 DNA reads as TGCGCCAGCAGCCCGGGAGTATCGACCGGGGAGCTGTTTTTT. Translation gives CASSPGVSTGELFF.

Only one count was recorded for this clone. V usage is TRBV11-2 and J usage is TRBJ1-4; D call uncertain. The CDR3 consists of 16 residues. Between the trimmed V and J ends, which lost 5 bases and 4 bases, there was a span of 17 bases. The germline gives CDR1 SGHAT, CDR2 FQNNGV. CDR3: CASSPRGALRNEKLFF. CDR3 DNA sequence: TGTGCCAGCAGCCCAAGAGGCGCGCTCCGTAATGAAAAACTGTTTTTT.

This clone was seen a few times. This chain uses TRBV12-5 with TRBJ2-1; D gene uncertain. V gave up 0 bases and J gave up 7 bases, with 7 bases separating them. Germline V lookup: CDR1 LGHNT, CDR2 FRNRAP. The CDR3 extends over 13 amino acids. The CDR3 protein is CASGLVTWNEQFF. In nucleotides, the CDR3 is TGTGCTAGTGGTTTGGTAACTTGGAATGAGCAGTTCTTC.

This chain connects TRBV9 to TRBJ1-4, with a tentative D call TRBD1 (6 bases). V was shortened by 0 bases and J by 8 bases, with 11 bases between the two germline ends. The length of the CDR3 is 14 residues. CDR1 SGDLS and CDR2 YYNGEE come from the germline V gene. CDR3 residues: CASSVGGGWEKLFF. Written as DNA, the CDR3 is TGTGCCAGCAGCGTAGGTGGGGGCTGGGAAAAACTGTTTTTT.

The rearrangement uses TRBV2 and TRBJ2-7; 7 bases are a match to TRBD1. The CDR3 spans 14 residues. Losses at the gene ends were 6 bases for V and 1 base for J; bases not matched to a gene: 6. The V gene's germline CDR1 is SNHLY and CDR2 FYNNEI. Here the CDR3 reads CASRQGPGSYEQYF. As DNA, the CDR3 is TGTGCCAGCAGACAGGGGCCGGGTTCCTACGAGCAGTACTTC.

The chain is built from TRBV15 and TRBJ2-6; TRBD1 agrees at 8 bases. Germline lookup yields CDR1 LNHNV and CDR2 YYDKDF (reference sequence). The CDR3 spans 19 residues. The trim removed 1 base at V and 0 bases at J, leaving 8 bases unmatched. Written as DNA, the CDR3 is TGTGCCACCAGCAGAGGGGGACAGGCTCTCCGCTCTGGGGCCAACGTCCTGACTTTC. This gives the protein CATSRGGQALRSGANVLTF.

The rearrangement links TRBV27 to TRBJ1-1, with TRBD1 as a possible D gene (5 bases). V was clipped by 6 bases and J by 0 bases, with 14 bases between them. Germline CDR1 reads MNHEY; CDR2 reads SMNVEV (reference sequence). The CDR3 has 15 residues. The CDR3 loop is CASREGKLMNTEAFF. In nucleotides, the CDR3 is TGTGCCAGCAGGGAGGGGAAACTGATGAACACTGAAGCTTTCTTT.

The gene calls are TRBV9 and TRBJ1-4, with 9 bases lining up with TRBD1. Per germline, CDR1 SGDLS and CDR2 YYNGEE. J gave up 5 bases and V 3 bases, and 11 bases lay outside the gene matches. The CDR3 covers 17 residues. CDR3 loop: CASSGGQGRRGNEKLFF. CDR3 nucleotide sequence: TGTGCCAGCAGCGGGGGACAGGGCAGAAGGGGGAATGAAAAACTGTTTTTT.

V is TRBV29-1 and J is TRBJ2-6; D is undetermined. CDR1 is SQVTM and CDR2 is ANQGSEA in the germline V gene. With 6 bases removed from V and 0 bases from J, the gap between germline ends came to 6 bases. This CDR3 is built from 13 residues. The CDR3 spells CSVANSGANVLTF. CDR3 sequence (DNA): TGCAGCGTCGCGAACTCTGGGGCCAACGTCCTGACTTTC.

This clone was observed a single time. The chain links TRBV21-1 to TRBJ2-7; the DNA was not used to check the table's D call, TRBD2. TRBV21-1 is a pseudogene locus. There are 14 residues in the CDR3. The CDR3 loop reads CASSPAQAGGEQYF. CDR3 DNA: TGTGCCAGCAGCCCGGCCCAAGCGGGGGGCGAGCAGTACTTC.